This TCR beta chain was recorded in a study of T-cell memory formation after mild COVID-19. Study observations and caveats: Pre-infection memory showed some responding clones, and this suggested that cross-reactive memory joined. Clones shrinking between day 15 and 85 showed a balanced CD4/CD8 split, and those that grew later tilted toward CD4+.

For this clonotype: Its antigen is unknown.

Trimming cost V 5 bases and J 6 bases; bases outside gene matches: 5. CDR1 is SGHVS and CDR2 is FQNEAQ in the germline V gene. This CDR3 has 14 residues. Via MiXCR, TCRdb re-called the 5' RACE reads, giving one row per CDR3 protein. Among hundreds of thousands of distinct CDR3 sequences listed, around 21% were seen once. The material sequenced was PBMCs or a T cell subset sorted from them (not recorded which). The receptor comes from an adult woman who had mild COVID-19 (a few samples of this study predate the infection). Cell type and time point are not known. J is TRBJ2-7 and V is TRBV7-8; 12 bases line up with TRBD2. CDR3 region: CASSRTSGTREQYF. The CDR3 coding sequence is TGTGCCAGCAGCCGGACTAGCGGGACCCGCGAGCAGTACTTC.